One and the same sample provided the 6 T cell receptor beta chains below, sequenced in a study of blood T cell repertoires in COVID-19. Libraries were prepared by immunoSEQ multiplex PCR; TCRdb keeps only in-frame clonotypes and omits some of them. The sample consists of approximately 460,000 clones, 89% of them appearing once. Sample: peripheral blood. Receptors originate from a man aged 18 to 30 with COVID-19, enrolled during active disease.

This clone was observed a few times. This sequence joins TRBV27 and TRBJ2-7; TRBD1 aligns across 7 bases. Per the germline V gene, CDR1 is MNHEY and CDR2 is SMNVEV (reference sequence). V lost 2 bases and J lost 3; bases outside the gene matches: 4. This CDR3 is 14 amino acids long. The CDR3 protein is CASSLRQGNYEQYF. The CDR3 DNA follows: TGTGCCAGCAGTTTAAGACAGGGAAACTACGAGCAGTACTTC.

The chain recombines TRBV29-1 with TRBJ2-4; D might be TRBD2 (6 bases). The CDR3 is 14 amino acids. V was trimmed by 4 bases and J by 8 bases, leaving 18 bases between them. Germline loops: CDR1 SQVTM, CDR2 ANQGSEA. CDR3 bases: TGCAGCGTTGCTTATCAGAAGCGGGCAGACATTCAGTACTTC. This codes for CSVAYQKRADIQYF.

V usage is TRBV2 and J usage is TRBJ2-3; 9 bases match TRBD2. The CDR3 runs 16 residues. Germline assignment: CDR1 SNHLY and CDR2 FYNNEI. Trimming took 2 bases from V and 0 from J; bases not matched to a gene: 3. The DNA for the CDR3 is TGTGCCAGCAGTGAACGGCTAGCGGGAAGCACAGATACGCAGTATTTT. Residues: CASSERLAGSTDTQYF.

The chain has TRBV30 and TRBJ1-3, with 10 bases matching TRBD1. CDR1 is GTSNPN and CDR2 is SVGIG in the germline V gene (reference sequence). V shed 3 bases and J 3 bases; nucleotides not matched to a gene: 5. CDR3 size: 15 residues. The CDR3 sequence: CAWSRQGASGNTIYF. The CDR3 DNA reads as TGTGCCTGGAGCCGACAGGGGGCGAGTGGAAACACCATATATTTT.

The rearrangement uses TRBV10-1 and TRBJ1-6; unclear D gene. CDR1 is WNHNN, CDR2 SYGVQD, per germline (reference sequence). Trimming shortened V by 3 bases and J by 7 bases, and 7 bases separated the two germline ends. CDR3 length: 13 amino acids. CDR3 sequence reads: CASSDSGNSPLHF. The CDR3 nucleotides read TGCGCCAGCAGTGATTCGGGGAATTCACCCCTCCACTTT.

A single count supports this clone. This chain links TRBV7-9 with TRBJ2-1; TRBD2 matches at 16 bases. CDR3 length: 19 amino acids. Germline V lookup: CDR1 SEHNR, CDR2 FQNEAQ (reference sequence). V shed 4 bases and J 3 bases; nucleotides not matched to a gene: 9. CDR3 sequence: CASSYGTSGRALSYNEQFF. CDR3 DNA: TGTGCCAGCAGCTACGGGACTAGCGGGAGGGCCCTTAGCTACAATGAGCAGTTCTTC.